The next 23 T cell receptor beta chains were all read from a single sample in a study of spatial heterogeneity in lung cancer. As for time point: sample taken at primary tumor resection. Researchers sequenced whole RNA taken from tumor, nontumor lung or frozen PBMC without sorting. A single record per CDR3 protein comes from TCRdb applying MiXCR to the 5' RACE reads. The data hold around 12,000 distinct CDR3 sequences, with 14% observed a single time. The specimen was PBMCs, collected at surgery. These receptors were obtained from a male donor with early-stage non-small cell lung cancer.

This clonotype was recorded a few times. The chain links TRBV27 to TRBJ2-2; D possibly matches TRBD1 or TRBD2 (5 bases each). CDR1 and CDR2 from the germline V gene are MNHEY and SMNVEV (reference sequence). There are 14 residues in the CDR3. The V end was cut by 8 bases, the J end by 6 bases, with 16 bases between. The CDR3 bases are TGTGCCAGCGGCCGGGACCGGGGCGCCGGGGAGCTGTTTTTT. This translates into CASGRDRGAGELFF.

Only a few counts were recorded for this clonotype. The DNA for the CDR3 is TGTGCCAGCAGCTCCGTCAGGGGTCACGAGCAGTACTTC. Translation: CASSSVRGHEQYF. V usage is TRBV28 and J usage is TRBJ2-7; a weak D match, TRBD1 (6 bases). The CDR3 loop spans 13 amino acids. Between the trimmed V and J ends, which lost 6 bases and 5 bases, there was a span of 14 bases. Germline assignment: CDR1 MDHEN and CDR2 SYDVKM.

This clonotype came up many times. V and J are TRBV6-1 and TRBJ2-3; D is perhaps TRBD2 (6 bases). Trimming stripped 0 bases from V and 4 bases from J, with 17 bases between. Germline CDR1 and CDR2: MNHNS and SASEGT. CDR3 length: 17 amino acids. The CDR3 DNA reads TGTGCCAGCAGTGAAGCGAGAATGGCGGGGAACGCAGATACGCAGTATTTT. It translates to CASSEARMAGNADTQYF.

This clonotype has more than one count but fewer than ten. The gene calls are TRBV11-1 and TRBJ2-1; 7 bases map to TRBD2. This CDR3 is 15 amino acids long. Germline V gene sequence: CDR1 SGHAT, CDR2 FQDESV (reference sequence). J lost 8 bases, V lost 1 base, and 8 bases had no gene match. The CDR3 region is CASSLGNVGGDEQFF. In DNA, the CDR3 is TGTGCCAGCAGCTTAGGCAACGTGGGGGGGGATGAGCAGTTCTTC. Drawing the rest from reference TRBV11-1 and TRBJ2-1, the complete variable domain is EAEVAQSPRYKITEKSQAVAFWCDPISGHATLYWYRQILGQGPELLVQFQDESVVDDSQLPKDRFSAERLKGVDSTLKIQPAELGDSAMYLCASSLGNVGGDEQFFGPGTRLTVL.

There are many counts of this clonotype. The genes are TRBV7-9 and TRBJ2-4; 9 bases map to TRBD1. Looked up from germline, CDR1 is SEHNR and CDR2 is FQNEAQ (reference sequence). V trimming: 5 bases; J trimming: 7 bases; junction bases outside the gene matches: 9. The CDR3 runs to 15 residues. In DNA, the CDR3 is TGTGCCAGCAGCCCCGCGGGACAGGGACGGAACATTCAGTACTTC. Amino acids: CASSPAGQGRNIQYF.

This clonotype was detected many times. In DNA form, the CDR3 reads TGTGCCACCAGCCAGAGTTGGGACACTGAAGCTTTCTTT. It specifies CATSQSWDTEAFF. The rearrangement uses TRBV15 and TRBJ1-1, with D unresolved. Trimming pared 5 bases from V and 3 bases from J, leaving 10 bases between. Germline V lookup: CDR1 LNHNV, CDR2 YYDKDF (reference sequence). The CDR3 has 13 residues.

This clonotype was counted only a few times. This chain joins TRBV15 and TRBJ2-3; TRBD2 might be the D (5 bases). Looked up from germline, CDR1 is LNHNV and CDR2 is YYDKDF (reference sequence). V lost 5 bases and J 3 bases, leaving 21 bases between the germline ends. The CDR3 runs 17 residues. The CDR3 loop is CATSSQEGIRGTDTQYF. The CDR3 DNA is TGTGCCACCAGCTCTCAAGAGGGAATCCGGGGAACAGATACGCAGTATTTT.

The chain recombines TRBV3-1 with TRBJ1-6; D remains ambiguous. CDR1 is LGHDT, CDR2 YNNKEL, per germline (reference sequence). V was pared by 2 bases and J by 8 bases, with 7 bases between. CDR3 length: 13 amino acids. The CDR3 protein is CASSQSRDSPLHF. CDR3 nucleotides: TGTGCCAGCAGCCAATCCAGAGATTCACCCCTCCACTTT.

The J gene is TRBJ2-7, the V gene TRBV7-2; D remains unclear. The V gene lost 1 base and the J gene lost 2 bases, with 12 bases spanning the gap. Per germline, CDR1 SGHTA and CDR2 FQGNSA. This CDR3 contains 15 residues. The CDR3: CASSLEVTATYEQYF. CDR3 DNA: TGTGCCAGCAGCTTAGAAGTTACTGCCACCTACGAGCAGTACTTC.

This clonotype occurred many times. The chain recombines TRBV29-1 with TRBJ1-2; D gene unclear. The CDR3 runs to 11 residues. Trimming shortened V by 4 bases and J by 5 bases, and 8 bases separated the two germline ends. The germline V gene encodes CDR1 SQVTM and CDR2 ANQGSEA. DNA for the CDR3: TGCAGCGTTGTGTGGGATTATGGCTACACCTTC. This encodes CSVVWDYGYTF.

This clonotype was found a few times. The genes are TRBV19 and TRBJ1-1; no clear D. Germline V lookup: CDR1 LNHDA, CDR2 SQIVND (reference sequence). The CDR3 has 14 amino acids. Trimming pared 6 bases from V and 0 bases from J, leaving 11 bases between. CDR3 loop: CASSADNLNTEAFF. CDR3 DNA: TGTGCCAGTAGCGCCGACAACTTGAACACTGAAGCTTTCTTT.

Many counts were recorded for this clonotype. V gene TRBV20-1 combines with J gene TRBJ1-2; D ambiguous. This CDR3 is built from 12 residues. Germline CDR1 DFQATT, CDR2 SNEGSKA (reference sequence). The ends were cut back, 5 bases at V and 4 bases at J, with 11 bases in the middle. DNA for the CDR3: TGCAGTGCTCCCGACGCAAGCTATGGCTACACCTTC. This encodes CSAPDASYGYTF.

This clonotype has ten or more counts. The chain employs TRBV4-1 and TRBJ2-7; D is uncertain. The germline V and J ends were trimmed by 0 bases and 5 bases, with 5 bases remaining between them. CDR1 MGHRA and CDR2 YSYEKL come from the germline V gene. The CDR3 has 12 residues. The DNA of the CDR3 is TGCGCCAGCAGCCAAGAAGGGAACGAGCAGTACTTC. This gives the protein CASSQEGNEQYF.

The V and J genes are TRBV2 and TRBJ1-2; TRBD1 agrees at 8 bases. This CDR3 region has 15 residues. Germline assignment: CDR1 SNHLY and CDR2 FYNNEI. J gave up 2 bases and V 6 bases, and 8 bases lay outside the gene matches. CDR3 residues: CASRDTGGRNYGYTF. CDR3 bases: TGTGCCAGCAGGGATACAGGGGGTCGAAACTATGGCTACACCTTC.

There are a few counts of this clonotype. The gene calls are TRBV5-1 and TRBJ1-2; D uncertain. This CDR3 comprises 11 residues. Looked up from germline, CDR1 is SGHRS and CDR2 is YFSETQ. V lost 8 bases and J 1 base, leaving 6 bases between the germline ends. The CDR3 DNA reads TGCGCCAGGAAGAATAACTATGGCTACACCTTC. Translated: CARKNNYGYTF.

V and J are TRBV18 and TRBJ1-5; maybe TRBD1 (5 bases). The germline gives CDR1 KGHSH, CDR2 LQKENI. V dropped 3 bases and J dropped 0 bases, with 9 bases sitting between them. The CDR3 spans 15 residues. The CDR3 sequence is CASSPGGLSNQPQHF. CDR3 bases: TGTGCCAGCTCACCTGGGGGACTTAGCAATCAGCCCCAGCATTTT.

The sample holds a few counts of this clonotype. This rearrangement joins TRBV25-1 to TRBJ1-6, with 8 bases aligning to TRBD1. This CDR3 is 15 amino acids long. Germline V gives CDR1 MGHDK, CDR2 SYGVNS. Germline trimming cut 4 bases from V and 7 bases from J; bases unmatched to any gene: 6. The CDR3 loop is CASSGVTGANSPLHF. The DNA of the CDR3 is TGTGCCAGCAGTGGGGTGACAGGGGCGAATTCACCCCTCCACTTT.

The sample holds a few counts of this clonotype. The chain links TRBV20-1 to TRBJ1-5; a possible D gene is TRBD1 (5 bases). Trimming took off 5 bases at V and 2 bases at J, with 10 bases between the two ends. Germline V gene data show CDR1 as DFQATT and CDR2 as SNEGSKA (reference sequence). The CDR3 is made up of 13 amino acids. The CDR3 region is CSAFLGGNQPQHF. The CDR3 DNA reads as TGCAGTGCTTTTTTAGGGGGCAATCAGCCCCAGCATTTT.

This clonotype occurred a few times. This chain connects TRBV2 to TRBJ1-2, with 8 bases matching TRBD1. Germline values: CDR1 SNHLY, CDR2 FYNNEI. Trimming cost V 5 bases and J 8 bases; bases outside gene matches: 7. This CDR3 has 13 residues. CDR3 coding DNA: TGTGCCAGCAGTCAGGACAGGGCTCGCGGCTACACCTTC. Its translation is CASSQDRARGYTF.

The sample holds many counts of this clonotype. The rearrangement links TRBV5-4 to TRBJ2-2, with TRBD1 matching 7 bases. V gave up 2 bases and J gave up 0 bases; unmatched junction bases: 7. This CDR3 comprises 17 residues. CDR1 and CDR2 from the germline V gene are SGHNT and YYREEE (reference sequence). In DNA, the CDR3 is TGTGCCAGCAGCTTCTCTCCGACAGGGTCGAACACCGGGGAGCTGTTTTTT. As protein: CASSFSPTGSNTGELFF.

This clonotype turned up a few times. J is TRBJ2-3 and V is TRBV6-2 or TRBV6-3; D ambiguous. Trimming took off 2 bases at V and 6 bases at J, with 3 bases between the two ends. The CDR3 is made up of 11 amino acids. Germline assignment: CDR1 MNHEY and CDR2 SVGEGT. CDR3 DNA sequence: TGTGCCAGCAGTTACCCGGATACGCAGTATTTT. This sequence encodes CASSYPDTQYF.

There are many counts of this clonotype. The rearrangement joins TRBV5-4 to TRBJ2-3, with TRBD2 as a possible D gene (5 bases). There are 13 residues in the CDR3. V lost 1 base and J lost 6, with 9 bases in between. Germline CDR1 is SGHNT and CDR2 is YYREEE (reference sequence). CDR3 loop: CASSLIPGDTQYF. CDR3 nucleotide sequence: TGTGCCAGCAGCTTGATACCGGGGGATACGCAGTATTTT.

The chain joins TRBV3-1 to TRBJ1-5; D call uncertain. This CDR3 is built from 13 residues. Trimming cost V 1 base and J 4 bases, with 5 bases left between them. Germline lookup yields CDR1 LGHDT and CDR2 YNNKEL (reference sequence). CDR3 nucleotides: TGTGCCAGCAGCCAAGCCTTAAATCAGCCCCAGCATTTT. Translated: CASSQALNQPQHF.